Listed below are T cell receptor beta chains from one sample, sequenced in a study of T cell responses to AZD1222 COVID-19 vaccine. Sequenced by immunoSEQ multiplex PCR; TCRdb stores in-frame clones only, minus some. The sample yields 100,000 to 150,000 clones, 80% to 90% seen once. The sample consisted of peripheral blood, taken on day 0 of AZD1222 vaccination. These receptor sequences come from an adult in good health. The CDR3 runs from the conserved cysteine through the conserved F or W. A D gene is named only where the DNA matches it firmly. Clone size is stated in some rows and not others, as once, few, many or a class when expanded.

>TRBJ2-7|TRBD1|TRBV6-5|once
TGTGCCAGCAGTTCGGGACAGGCCCACTACGAGCAGTACTTC
CASSSGQAHYEQYF
>TRBJ2-5|TRBD2|TRBV4-2|-
TGTGCCAGCAGCCAAGATACGGGACTAGCGGGAGGGCCGTACCAAGAGACCCAGTACTTC
CASSQDTGLAGGPYQETQYF
>TRBJ1-5|-|TRBV29-1|-
TGCAGCGTTGTTGCGGCGGCCGGTCAGCCCCAGCATTTT
CSVVAAAGQPQHF
>TRBJ2-3|TRBD2|TRBV20-1|-
TGCAGTGCTAGTGCCCTAGCGGGGGGGGATACGCAGTATTTT
CSASALAGGDTQYF
>TRBJ2-5|TRBD2|TRBV6-5|-
TGTGCCAGCAGTTCCGGGACTAGCGGCTCTCGGACCCAGTACTTC
CASSSGTSGSRTQYF
>TRBJ2-2|TRBD1|TRBV11-1|-
TGTGCCAGCAGCCCGCCGGGACAGGGTTTCACCGGGGAGCTGTTTTTT
CASSPPGQGFTGELFF
>TRBJ2-7|TRBD2|TRBV6-5|-
TGTGCCAGCAGATCGACGGGGGGGGCGAGGTACGAGCAGTACTTC
CASRSTGGARYEQYF
>TRBJ2-7|TRBD1|TRBV4-2|-
TGTGCCAGCAGCCAACACGGGACAGGGCCGGCCTACGAGCAGTACTTC
CASSQHGTGPAYEQYF
>TRBJ2-7|-|TRBV28|-
TGTGCCAGCAGTTTCGGGACCGTAAGACAGCAGTACTTC
CASSFGTVRQQYF
>TRBJ1-2|-|TRBV19|-
TGTGCCAGTAGTACGGCGGGTAACTATGGCTACACCTTC
CASSTAGNYGYTF
>TRBJ1-2|-|TRBV18|-
TGTGCCAGCTCGCCAACGGGACTCCATAACTATGGCTACACCTTC
CASSPTGLHNYGYTF